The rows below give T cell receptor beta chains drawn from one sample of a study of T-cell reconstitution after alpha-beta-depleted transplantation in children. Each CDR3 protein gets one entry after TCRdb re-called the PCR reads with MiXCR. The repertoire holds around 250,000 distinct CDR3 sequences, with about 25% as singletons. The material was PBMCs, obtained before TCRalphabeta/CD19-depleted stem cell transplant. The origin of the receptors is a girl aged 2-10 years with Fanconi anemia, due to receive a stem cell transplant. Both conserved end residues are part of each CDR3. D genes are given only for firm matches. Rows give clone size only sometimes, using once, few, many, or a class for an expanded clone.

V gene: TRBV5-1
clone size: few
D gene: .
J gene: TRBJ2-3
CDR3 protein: CASSLVFAGPDTQYF
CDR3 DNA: TGCGCCAGCAGCTTGGTTTTTGCAGGACCCGATACGCAGTATTTT

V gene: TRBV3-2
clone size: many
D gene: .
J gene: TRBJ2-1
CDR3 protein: CASSQAGTSGSSYNEQFF
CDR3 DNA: TGTGCCAGCAGCCAGGCCGGGACTAGCGGTAGCTCCTACAATGAGCAGTTCTTC

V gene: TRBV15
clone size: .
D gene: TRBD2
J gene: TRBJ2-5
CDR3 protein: CATSQHLGLAGQETQYF
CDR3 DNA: TGTGCCACCAGCCAACACCTGGGGCTAGCGGGGCAAGAGACCCAGTACTTC

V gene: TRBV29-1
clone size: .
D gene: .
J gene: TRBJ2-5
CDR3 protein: CSVGGGGQETQYF
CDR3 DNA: TGCAGCGTTGGAGGTGGTGGGCAAGAGACCCAGTACTTC

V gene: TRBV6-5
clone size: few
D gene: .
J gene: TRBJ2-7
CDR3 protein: CASSYSNVLSYEQYF
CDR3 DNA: TGTGCCAGCAGTTACTCGAACGTACTCTCCTACGAGCAGTACTTC

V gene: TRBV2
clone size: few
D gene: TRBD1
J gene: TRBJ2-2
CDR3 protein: CASSLTGGGNTGELFF
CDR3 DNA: TGTGCCAGCAGCCTTACAGGGGGAGGGAACACCGGGGAGCTGTTTTTT

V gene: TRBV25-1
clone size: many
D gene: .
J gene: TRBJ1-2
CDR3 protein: CASSPHRQAGYGYTF
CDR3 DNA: TGTGCCAGCAGTCCCCATCGACAGGCCGGCTATGGCTACACCTTC

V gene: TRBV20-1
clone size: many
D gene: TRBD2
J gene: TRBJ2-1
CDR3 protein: CSALAGISDEQFF
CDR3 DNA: TGCAGTGCCCTAGCGGGAATAAGCGATGAGCAGTTCTTC

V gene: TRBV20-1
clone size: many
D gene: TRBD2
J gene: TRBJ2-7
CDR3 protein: CSAREAPGTSSYEQYF
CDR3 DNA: TGCAGTGCTAGGGAGGCCCCCGGGACTAGCTCCTACGAGCAGTACTTC

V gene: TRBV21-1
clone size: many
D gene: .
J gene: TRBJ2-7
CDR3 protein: CASSNQGRQGNSYEQYF
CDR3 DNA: TGTGCCAGCAGCAACCAAGGCAGACAGGGAAACTCCTACGAGCAGTACTTC

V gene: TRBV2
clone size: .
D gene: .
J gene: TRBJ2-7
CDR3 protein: CASSDHVAEQYF
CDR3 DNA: TGTGCCAGCAGTGATCACGTGGCGGAGCAGTACTTC

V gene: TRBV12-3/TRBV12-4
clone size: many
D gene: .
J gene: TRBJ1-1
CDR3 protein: CASSFRLEGTEAFF
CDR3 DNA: TGTGCCAGCAGTTTCCGGTTAGAAGGTACTGAAGCTTTCTTT

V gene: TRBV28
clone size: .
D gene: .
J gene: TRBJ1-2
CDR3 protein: CASSRTGRGYGYTF
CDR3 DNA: TGTGCCAGCAGCCGAACAGGGAGGGGATATGGCTACACCTTC

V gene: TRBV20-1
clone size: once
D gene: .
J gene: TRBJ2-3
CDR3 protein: CSAKGGWTDTQYF
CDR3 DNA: TGCAGTGCTAAGGGTGGATGGACAGATACGCAGTATTTT

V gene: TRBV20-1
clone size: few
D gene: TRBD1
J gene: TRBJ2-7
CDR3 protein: CSAYDRASYEQYF
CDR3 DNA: TGCAGTGCTTATGACAGGGCATCCTACGAGCAGTACTTC

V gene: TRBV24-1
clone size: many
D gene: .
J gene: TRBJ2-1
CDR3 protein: CATSDFNEQFF
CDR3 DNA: TGTGCCACCAGTGATTTCAATGAGCAGTTCTTC

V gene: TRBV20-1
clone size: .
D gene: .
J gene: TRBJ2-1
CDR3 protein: CSGLLGNEQFF
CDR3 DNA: TGCAGTGGCTTACTAGGCAATGAGCAGTTCTTC

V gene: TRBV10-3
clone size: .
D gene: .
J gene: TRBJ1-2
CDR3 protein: CAISESLEYNGYTF
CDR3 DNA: TGTGCCATCAGTGAGTCTCTTGAGTACAATGGCTACACCTTC

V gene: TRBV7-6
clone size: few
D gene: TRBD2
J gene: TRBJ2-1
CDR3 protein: CASSLRTSGADNEQFF
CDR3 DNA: TGTGCCAGCAGCTTAAGAACTAGCGGGGCAGACAATGAGCAGTTCTTC

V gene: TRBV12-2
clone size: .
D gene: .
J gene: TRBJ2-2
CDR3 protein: CASRLAPYNRDDTGELFF
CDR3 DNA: TGTGCAAGTCGCTTAGCGCCCTATAATCGGGACGACACCGGGGAGCTGTTTTTT

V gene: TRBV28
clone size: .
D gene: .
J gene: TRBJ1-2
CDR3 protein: CASSLSPAVYGYTF
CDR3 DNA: TGTGCCAGCAGTTTATCGCCTGCCGTCTATGGCTACACCTTC

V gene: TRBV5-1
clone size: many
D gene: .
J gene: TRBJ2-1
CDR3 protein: CASIPADSYNEQFF
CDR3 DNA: TGCGCCAGCATCCCCGCAGACTCCTACAATGAGCAGTTCTTC

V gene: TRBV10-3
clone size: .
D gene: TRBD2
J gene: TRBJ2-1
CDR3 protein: CAIQRVSGRNSYNEQFF
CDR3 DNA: TGTGCCATCCAAAGGGTTAGCGGGAGGAACTCCTACAATGAGCAGTTCTTC

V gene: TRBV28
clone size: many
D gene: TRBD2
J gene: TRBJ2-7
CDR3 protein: CATAGGNFYEQYF
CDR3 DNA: TGTGCCACCGCGGGGGGTAATTTCTACGAGCAGTACTTC

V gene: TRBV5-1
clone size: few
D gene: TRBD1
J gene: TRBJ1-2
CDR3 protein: CASSSGTGDGYTF
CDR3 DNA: TGCGCCAGCTCTTCCGGGACAGGGGATGGCTACACCTTC

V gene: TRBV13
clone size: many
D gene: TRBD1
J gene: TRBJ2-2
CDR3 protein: CASSSPDRPTGELFF
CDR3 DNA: TGTGCCAGCAGCTCGCCGGACAGGCCGACCGGGGAGCTGTTTTTT

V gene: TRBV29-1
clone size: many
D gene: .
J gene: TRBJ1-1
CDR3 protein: CSVVRVNTEAFF
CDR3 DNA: TGCAGCGTTGTTAGGGTGAACACTGAAGCTTTCTTT

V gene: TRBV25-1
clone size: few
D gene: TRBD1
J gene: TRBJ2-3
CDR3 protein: CASVARTGVSDTQYF
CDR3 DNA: TGTGCCAGCGTTGCTCGGACAGGTGTGTCAGATACGCAGTATTTT

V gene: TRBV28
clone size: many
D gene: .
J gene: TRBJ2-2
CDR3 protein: CASSSYLGRGTGELFF
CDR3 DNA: TGTGCCAGCAGTTCGTACCTGGGAAGGGGCACCGGGGAGCTGTTTTTT

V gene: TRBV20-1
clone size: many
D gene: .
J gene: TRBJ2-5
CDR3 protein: CSAYLVQETQYF
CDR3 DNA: TGCAGTGCCTACCTAGTCCAAGAGACCCAGTACTTC

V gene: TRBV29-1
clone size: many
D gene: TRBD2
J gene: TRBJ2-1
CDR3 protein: CSVDPTGGGQFF
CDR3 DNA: TGCAGCGTTGATCCTACGGGGGGAGGGCAGTTCTTC

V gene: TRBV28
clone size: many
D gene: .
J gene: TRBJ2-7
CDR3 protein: CASSSPGHSNEQYF
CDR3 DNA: TGTGCCAGCAGTAGCCCGGGACATAGTAACGAGCAGTACTTC

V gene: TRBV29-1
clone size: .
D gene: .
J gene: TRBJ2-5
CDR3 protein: CSGIPGLLMETQYF
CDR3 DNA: TGCAGCGGAATCCCCGGACTGCTAATGGAGACCCAGTACTTC

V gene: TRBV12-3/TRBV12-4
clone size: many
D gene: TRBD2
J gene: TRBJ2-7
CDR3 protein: CASSYGGRSMGSYEQYF
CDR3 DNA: TGTGCCAGCAGCTATGGCGGGAGGTCAATGGGTTCCTACGAGCAGTACTTC

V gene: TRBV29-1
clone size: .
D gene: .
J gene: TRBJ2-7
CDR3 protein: CSAGFSYEQYF
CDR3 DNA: TGCAGCGCTGGGTTCTCCTACGAGCAGTACTTC

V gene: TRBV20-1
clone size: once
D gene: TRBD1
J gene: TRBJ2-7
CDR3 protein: CSAHITGTGLYEQYF
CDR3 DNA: TGCAGTGCTCACATTACCGGGACAGGGCTCTACGAGCAGTACTTC

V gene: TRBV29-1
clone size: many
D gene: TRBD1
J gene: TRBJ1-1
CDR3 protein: CSVDLRTGHTEAFF
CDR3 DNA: TGCAGCGTTGACCTTAGGACAGGGCACACTGAAGCTTTCTTT

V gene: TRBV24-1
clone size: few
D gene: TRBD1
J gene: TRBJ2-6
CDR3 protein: CATSDSTGAGANVLTF
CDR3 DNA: TGTGCCACCAGTGATTCAACAGGGGCTGGGGCCAACGTCCTGACTTTC

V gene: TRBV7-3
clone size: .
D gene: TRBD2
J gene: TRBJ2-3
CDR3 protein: CASSSPTSGMNTQYF
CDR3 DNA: TGTGCCAGCAGCTCTCCGACTAGCGGGATGAATACGCAGTATTTT

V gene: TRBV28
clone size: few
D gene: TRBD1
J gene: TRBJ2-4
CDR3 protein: CASSLARGLAKNIQYF
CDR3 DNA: TGTGCCAGCAGTTTAGCCAGGGGGTTAGCCAAAAACATTCAGTACTTC

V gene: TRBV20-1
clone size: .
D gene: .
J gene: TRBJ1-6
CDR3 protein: CSALEEQYNSPLHF
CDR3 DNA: TGCAGTGCCCTCGAGGAACAATATAATTCACCCCTCCACTTT

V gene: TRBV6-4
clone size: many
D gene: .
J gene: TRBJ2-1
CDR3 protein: CASSDFTGNEQFF
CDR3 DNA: TGTGCCAGCAGTGACTTTACAGGGAATGAGCAGTTCTTC

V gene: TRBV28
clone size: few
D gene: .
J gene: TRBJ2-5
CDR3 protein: CASSLTGYRRETQYF
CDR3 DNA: TGTGCCAGCAGTCTTACAGGGTATCGTAGGGAGACCCAGTACTTC

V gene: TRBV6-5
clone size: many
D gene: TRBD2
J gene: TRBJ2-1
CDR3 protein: CASSYSVLAGHNEQFF
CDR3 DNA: TGTGCCAGCAGTTACTCGGTTCTAGCGGGGCACAATGAGCAGTTCTTC

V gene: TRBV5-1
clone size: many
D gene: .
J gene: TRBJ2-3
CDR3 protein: CASSLVLHMADTQYF
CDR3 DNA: TGCGCCAGCAGCTTGGTTCTCCACATGGCAGATACGCAGTATTTT

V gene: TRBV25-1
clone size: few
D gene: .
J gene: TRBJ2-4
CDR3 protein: CASSEYYRPIQYF
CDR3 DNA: TGTGCCAGCAGTGAATATTACAGGCCAATTCAGTACTTC

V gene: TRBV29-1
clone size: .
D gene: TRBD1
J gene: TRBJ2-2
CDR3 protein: CSVGTGSNTGELFF
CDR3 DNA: TGCAGCGTTGGGACAGGATCGAACACCGGGGAGCTGTTTTTT

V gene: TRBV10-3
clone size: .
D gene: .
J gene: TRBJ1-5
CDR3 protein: CAISESGQGGQPQHF
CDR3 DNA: TGTGCCATCAGTGAGTCAGGGCAGGGTGGCCAGCCCCAGCATTTT

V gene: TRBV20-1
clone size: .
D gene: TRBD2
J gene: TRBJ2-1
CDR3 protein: CSARGVGTDQTSGRANEQFF
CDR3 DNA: TGCAGTGCTAGAGGGGTTGGGACAGACCAGACTAGCGGGAGGGCCAATGAGCAGTTCTTC

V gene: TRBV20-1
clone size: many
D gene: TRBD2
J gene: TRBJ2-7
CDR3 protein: CSASQRGPEQYF
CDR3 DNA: TGCAGTGCTAGTCAGCGGGGACCCGAGCAGTACTTC

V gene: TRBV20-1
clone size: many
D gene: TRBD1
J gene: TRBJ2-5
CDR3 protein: CSARTGWEETQYF
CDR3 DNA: TGCAGTGCTCGGACAGGGTGGGAAGAGACCCAGTACTTC

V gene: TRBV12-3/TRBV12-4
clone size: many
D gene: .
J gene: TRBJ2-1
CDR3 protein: CASALTQGRQFF
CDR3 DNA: TGTGCCAGCGCCCTCACACAGGGAAGGCAGTTCTTC

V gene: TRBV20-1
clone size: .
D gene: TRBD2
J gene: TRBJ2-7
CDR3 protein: CSAWTSGRWYEQYF
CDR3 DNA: TGCAGTGCTTGGACTAGCGGGAGATGGTACGAGCAGTACTTC

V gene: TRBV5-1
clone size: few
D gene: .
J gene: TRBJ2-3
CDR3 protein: CASSSTLGRSTDTQYF
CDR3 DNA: TGCGCCAGCAGCTCGACCCTAGGAAGAAGCACAGATACGCAGTATTTT

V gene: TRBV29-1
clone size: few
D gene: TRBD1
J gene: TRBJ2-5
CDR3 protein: CSVVAGGLETQYF
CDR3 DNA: TGCAGCGTTGTGGCAGGGGGATTGGAGACCCAGTACTTC